These T cell receptor beta chains were read from a single sample in a study of CD8 T cells in ankylosing spondylitis. TCRdb used MiXCR to reprocess the 5' RACE reads, holding one entry per CDR3 protein. The data show approximately 440,000 distinct CDR3 sequences, under 20% seen once. Sequencing input: blood, either unsorted or a sorted T cell fraction (not recorded which). The receptors here all came from a male donor with ankylosing spondylitis. The CDR3 runs from the conserved cysteine through the conserved F or W. Each record gives: D gene, clone size, J gene, V gene, CDR3 protein, CDR3 DNA. D genes are given only for firm matches. The size entry is marked missing in some rows and otherwise reads once, few, many or a size class.

d_gene: TRBD1
abundance: NA
j_gene: TRBJ2-1
v_gene: TRBV7-9
CDR3aa: CASSQQGAGNEQFF
CDR3nt: TGTGCCAGCAGCCAACAGGGGGCGGGGAATGAGCAGTTCTTC

d_gene: TRBD1
abundance: NA
j_gene: TRBJ1-4
v_gene: TRBV5-6
CDR3aa: CASTLDGKTGTVKLFF
CDR3nt: TGTGCCAGCACCTTGGATGGGAAGACCGGGACAGTAAAACTGTTTTTT

d_gene: NA
abundance: many
j_gene: TRBJ2-5
v_gene: TRBV11-2
CDR3aa: CASSHQETQYF
CDR3nt: TGTGCCAGCAGCCACCAAGAGACCCAGTACTTC

d_gene: NA
abundance: few
j_gene: TRBJ2-1
v_gene: TRBV9
CDR3aa: CASSVARDNEQFF
CDR3nt: TGTGCCAGCAGCGTAGCTCGGGACAATGAGCAGTTCTTC

d_gene: TRBD1
abundance: NA
j_gene: TRBJ1-2
v_gene: TRBV12-3/TRBV12-4
CDR3aa: CASSLGGRGLNYGYTF
CDR3nt: TGTGCCAGCAGTTTAGGGGGCAGGGGGCTTAACTATGGCTACACCTTC

d_gene: NA
abundance: many
j_gene: TRBJ2-7
v_gene: TRBV29-1
CDR3aa: CSVVMGYEQYF
CDR3nt: TGCAGCGTTGTGATGGGTTACGAGCAGTACTTC

d_gene: TRBD2
abundance: few
j_gene: TRBJ2-7
v_gene: TRBV5-5
CDR3aa: CASSDRGLAGLSSYEQYF
CDR3nt: TGTGCCAGCAGCGACCGGGGACTAGCGGGTTTGAGCTCCTACGAGCAGTACTTC

d_gene: NA
abundance: NA
j_gene: TRBJ1-4
v_gene: TRBV12-3/TRBV12-4
CDR3aa: CASREGVTNEKLFF
CDR3nt: TGTGCCAGCAGGGAAGGCGTAACTAATGAAAAACTGTTTTTT

d_gene: NA
abundance: NA
j_gene: TRBJ1-3
v_gene: TRBV5-6
CDR3aa: CASSSLNRVYGNTIYF
CDR3nt: TGTGCCAGCAGCTCCTTAAACAGGGTATACGGAAACACCATATATTTT

d_gene: NA
abundance: NA
j_gene: TRBJ2-5
v_gene: TRBV12-3/TRBV12-4
CDR3aa: CASSLQGAGQETQYF
CDR3nt: TGTGCCAGCAGCCTCCAGGGTGCGGGGCAAGAGACCCAGTACTTC

d_gene: NA
abundance: few
j_gene: TRBJ1-2
v_gene: TRBV4-2
CDR3aa: CASSEQGWYGYTF
CDR3nt: TGTGCCAGCAGCGAACAGGGATGGTATGGCTACACCTTC

d_gene: NA
abundance: few
j_gene: TRBJ2-7
v_gene: TRBV5-1
CDR3aa: CASSLIVGTLPYEQYF
CDR3nt: TGCGCCAGCAGCTTGATTGTCGGGACGTTGCCCTACGAGCAGTACTTC

d_gene: TRBD1
abundance: few
j_gene: TRBJ1-3
v_gene: TRBV20-1
CDR3aa: CSAATGEGNTIYF
CDR3nt: TGCAGTGCCGCCACAGGGGAAGGAAACACCATATATTTT

d_gene: TRBD1
abundance: NA
j_gene: TRBJ1-1
v_gene: TRBV5-1
CDR3aa: CASSSGQGLMNTEAFF
CDR3nt: TGCGCCAGCAGCAGCGGACAGGGCCTAATGAACACTGAAGCTTTCTTT

d_gene: NA
abundance: NA
j_gene: TRBJ2-2
v_gene: TRBV5-4
CDR3aa: CASSLGGRTGELFF
CDR3nt: TGTGCCAGCAGCTTGGGAGGGAGGACCGGGGAGCTGTTTTTT

d_gene: NA
abundance: once
j_gene: TRBJ2-6
v_gene: TRBV12-3/TRBV12-4
CDR3aa: CASSFYGTYSGANVLTF
CDR3nt: TGTGCCAGCAGTTTTTACGGGACCTACTCTGGGGCCAACGTCCTGACTTTC

d_gene: NA
abundance: NA
j_gene: TRBJ1-5
v_gene: TRBV6-1
CDR3aa: CASSSGVSGNQPQHF
CDR3nt: TGTGCCAGCAGTAGCGGGGTCTCAGGCAATCAGCCCCAGCATTTT

d_gene: TRBD1
abundance: few
j_gene: TRBJ1-1
v_gene: TRBV6-5
CDR3aa: CASHPGTGVFFF
CDR3nt: TGTGCCAGCCACCCTGGGACAGGGGTTTTTTTCTTT

d_gene: TRBD1
abundance: NA
j_gene: TRBJ1-3
v_gene: TRBV20-1
CDR3aa: CSARDGTGVGNTIYF
CDR3nt: TGCAGTGCTAGGGACGGGACAGGGGTCGGAAACACCATATATTTT

d_gene: NA
abundance: many
j_gene: TRBJ2-7
v_gene: TRBV12-3/TRBV12-4
CDR3aa: CASSPGLSGAGEQYF
CDR3nt: TGTGCCAGCAGCCCGGGACTTTCGGGCGCGGGAGAGCAGTACTTC

d_gene: TRBD2
abundance: NA
j_gene: TRBJ2-3
v_gene: TRBV7-9
CDR3aa: CASSPGTSGGDTDTQYF
CDR3nt: TGTGCCAGCAGCCCCGGGACTAGCGGGGGGGACACAGATACGCAGTATTTT

d_gene: NA
abundance: many
j_gene: TRBJ2-1
v_gene: TRBV7-3
CDR3aa: CASSKQLAGEQFF
CDR3nt: TGTGCCAGCAGCAAACAACTAGCTGGAGAGCAGTTCTTC

d_gene: NA
abundance: few
j_gene: TRBJ2-1
v_gene: TRBV27
CDR3aa: CASSLKAHPYNEQFF
CDR3nt: TGTGCCAGCAGTTTAAAAGCCCACCCCTACAATGAGCAGTTCTTC

d_gene: NA
abundance: few
j_gene: TRBJ1-1
v_gene: TRBV29-1
CDR3aa: CSARSRERNTEAFF
CDR3nt: TGCAGCGCCCGGTCGAGGGAGAGGAACACTGAAGCTTTCTTT

d_gene: TRBD1
abundance: many
j_gene: TRBJ1-5
v_gene: TRBV6-5
CDR3aa: CASSSPGQLGQPQHF
CDR3nt: TGTGCCAGCAGTTCCCCGGGACAGTTGGGTCAGCCCCAGCATTTT

d_gene: TRBD1
abundance: few
j_gene: TRBJ2-7
v_gene: TRBV28
CDR3aa: CASSFIDRGHNEQYF
CDR3nt: TGTGCCAGCAGTTTCATAGACAGGGGCCATAACGAGCAGTACTTC

d_gene: TRBD1
abundance: NA
j_gene: TRBJ2-5
v_gene: TRBV20-1
CDR3aa: CSAKSLTGIGETQYF
CDR3nt: TGCAGTGCTAAGTCGTTGACAGGGATCGGGGAGACCCAGTACTTC

d_gene: TRBD2
abundance: NA
j_gene: TRBJ2-6
v_gene: TRBV2
CDR3aa: CASRTTSGRESGANVLTF
CDR3nt: TGTGCCAGCAGGACGACTAGCGGGAGAGAGTCTGGGGCCAACGTCCTGACTTTC

d_gene: TRBD1
abundance: NA
j_gene: TRBJ1-1
v_gene: TRBV19
CDR3aa: CASSRRQGGVTEAFF
CDR3nt: TGTGCCAGTAGTCGAAGACAGGGTGGTGTGACTGAAGCTTTCTTT

d_gene: TRBD1
abundance: NA
j_gene: TRBJ1-2
v_gene: TRBV5-1
CDR3aa: CASSPWDRGDGYTF
CDR3nt: TGCGCCAGCAGCCCTTGGGACAGGGGCGATGGCTACACCTTC

d_gene: TRBD2
abundance: few
j_gene: TRBJ2-3
v_gene: TRBV10-3
CDR3aa: CAISQGLAGGPDTQYF
CDR3nt: TGTGCCATCAGCCAGGGACTAGCGGGAGGGCCAGATACGCAGTATTTT

d_gene: NA
abundance: NA
j_gene: TRBJ2-3
v_gene: TRBV4-3
CDR3aa: CASSQDIGTDTQYF
CDR3nt: TGCGCCAGCAGCCAAGATATCGGGACAGATACGCAGTATTTT

d_gene: NA
abundance: NA
j_gene: TRBJ2-5
v_gene: TRBV2
CDR3aa: CASSERVGGSGETQYF
CDR3nt: TGTGCCAGCAGTGAAAGAGTAGGGGGAAGCGGAGAGACCCAGTACTTC

d_gene: NA
abundance: NA
j_gene: TRBJ2-2
v_gene: TRBV10-3
CDR3aa: CAIARQRASGELFF
CDR3nt: TGTGCCATCGCACGCCAGAGGGCCTCCGGGGAGCTGTTTTTT

d_gene: TRBD1
abundance: few
j_gene: TRBJ2-7
v_gene: TRBV11-1
CDR3aa: CASSSLRQGEQYF
CDR3nt: TGTGCCAGCAGCTCCCTCCGACAGGGCGAGCAGTACTTC

d_gene: TRBD2
abundance: NA
j_gene: TRBJ2-5
v_gene: TRBV25-1
CDR3aa: CASSAAGEISQETQYF
CDR3nt: TGTGCCAGCAGTGCGGCGGGGGAAATCTCCCAAGAGACCCAGTACTTC

d_gene: NA
abundance: few
j_gene: TRBJ2-3
v_gene: TRBV5-6
CDR3aa: CASSRWARGDTQYF
CDR3nt: TGTGCCAGCAGTCGTTGGGCTAGGGGGGATACGCAGTATTTT

d_gene: TRBD1
abundance: many
j_gene: TRBJ2-1
v_gene: TRBV5-1
CDR3aa: CASSSRQGGAYNEQFF
CDR3nt: TGCGCCAGCAGCTCAAGACAGGGTGGGGCCTACAATGAGCAGTTCTTC

d_gene: TRBD2
abundance: few
j_gene: TRBJ2-1
v_gene: TRBV6-2/TRBV6-3
CDR3aa: CASTSGGSGRYNEQFF
CDR3nt: TGTGCCAGCACCTCCGGGGGGAGCGGGAGGTACAATGAGCAGTTCTTC

d_gene: NA
abundance: NA
j_gene: TRBJ2-2
v_gene: TRBV3-1
CDR3aa: CASSQKVHTGELFF
CDR3nt: TGTGCCAGCAGCCAGAAGGTTCACACCGGGGAGCTGTTTTTT

d_gene: TRBD1
abundance: few
j_gene: TRBJ2-1
v_gene: TRBV20-1
CDR3aa: CSAKLRTGGSGKSYNEQFF
CDR3nt: TGCAGTGCTAAACTCCGGACAGGGGGAAGCGGGAAGTCCTACAATGAGCAGTTCTTC

d_gene: TRBD2
abundance: few
j_gene: TRBJ2-3
v_gene: TRBV20-1
CDR3aa: CSASRLAGGADTQYF
CDR3nt: TGCAGTGCTAGCCGACTAGCGGGGGGGGCAGATACGCAGTATTTT

d_gene: TRBD1
abundance: NA
j_gene: TRBJ1-3
v_gene: TRBV5-1
CDR3aa: CASSPGQGVGNTIYF
CDR3nt: TGCGCCAGCAGCCCCGGACAGGGAGTTGGAAACACCATATATTTT